Following are 2 T cell receptor beta chains from one sample sequenced in a study of T cells in Graves' hyperthyroidism and ophthalmopathy. Authors of the study amplified TCR beta CDR3 regions from RNA transcripts. The HTBI primer set served for first-round RT-PCR of the TCR CDR3. MiXCR, applied by TCRdb to the multiplex PCR reads, yields one record per CDR3 protein. The repertoire holds more than 550,000 distinct CDR3 sequences, approximately 18% seen once, with over 15% in the top ten. Sequencing was performed on blood. These receptors were taken from a woman between 45 and 60 years old with Graves' hyperthyroidism that later progressed to Graves' ophthalmopathy.

This clonotype occurred a few times. The J gene is TRBJ2-7, the V gene TRBV20-1, with 14 nucleotides matching TRBD2. The J segment lost 2 bases and the V segment lost 6 bases, leaving 9 bases of the junction unmatched. The V gene's germline CDR1 is DFQATT and CDR2 SNEGSKA (reference sequence). This CDR3 comprises 16 residues. The CDR3 reads CSAKWTSGGPTYEQYF. The DNA for the CDR3 is TGCAGTGCCAAGTGGACTAGCGGGGGGCCCACCTACGAGCAGTACTTC.

This clonotype was observed a handful of times. The chain carries TRBV6-5 and TRBJ2-2; 8 bases align to TRBD1. V was pared by 2 bases and J by 4 bases, with 3 bases of the junction left unmatched. The CDR3 extends over 15 amino acids. CDR1 and CDR2 (germline): MNHEY, SVGAGI. CDR3: CASSYGRGPTGELFF. In DNA, the CDR3 is TGTGCCAGCAGTTACGGCAGGGGGCCCACCGGGGAGCTGTTTTTT.